The sequence of this T cell receptor beta chain was determined in a study of blood T cell repertoires in COVID-19. After removal of 3 bases from V and 7 bases from J, the junction contained 8 bases not matched to a gene. This CDR3 has 15 amino acids. Germline CDR1 is SGHTA and CDR2 is FQGNSA. Some clones are missing from TCRdb's copy, which holds only in-frame ones; the method was immunoSEQ multiplex PCR. This sample has fewer than 150,000 clones, with approximately 86% found just once. This sequence originates from a woman aged 45 to 65 who had recovered from COVID-19. Sequences were obtained from peripheral blood. The V gene is TRBV7-2, the J gene TRBJ2-2; 7 nucleotides agree with TRBD1. As DNA, the CDR3 is TGTGCCAGCAGCTTCTCTACAGGGGTTGGCGGGGAGCTGTTTTTT. It codes for CASSFSTGVGGELFF. The complete variable domain, with remaining parts taken from reference TRBV7-2 and TRBJ2-2, reads GAGVSQSPSNKVTEKGKDVELRCDPISGHTALYWYRQSLGQGLEFLIYFQGNSAPDKSGLPSDRFSAERTGGSVSTLTIQRTQQEDSAVYLCASSFSTGVGGELFFGEGSRLTVL.